These 17 T cell receptor beta chains originate from one sample sequenced in a study of cytomegalovirus exposure and HLA in healthy donors. The PCR had 60 Vbeta and 13 Jbeta primers. The assay was immunoSEQ multiplex PCR, and TCRdb's table has in-frame clones only and misses some. The sample lists some 190,000 clones, 65% to 80% seen once, with approximately 5% in the top ten. Sample: PBMCs. The source of these receptors is a man aged 25 to 45 in good health and CMV-seropositive.

This rearrangement joins TRBV4-2 to TRBJ1-2; 7 bases match TRBD1. V trimming: 3 bases; J trimming: 8 bases; junction bases outside the gene matches: 15. This CDR3 has 16 residues. Germline CDR1 reads LGHNA; CDR2 reads YNFKEQ. The CDR3 spells CASSHPGNTGAGGYTF. In nucleotides, the CDR3 is TGTGCCAGCAGCCATCCCGGAAATACAGGGGCTGGAGGCTACACCTTC.

The chain combines TRBV6-5 with TRBJ2-7, with 7 bases lining up with TRBD1. CDR3 length: 12 amino acids. CDR1 MNHEY and CDR2 SVGAGI come from the germline V gene. V was pared by 6 bases and J by 4 bases, with 3 bases of the junction left unmatched. DNA for the CDR3: TGTGCCAGCAGGGGGACAGCTTACGAGCAGTACTTC. This codes for CASRGTAYEQYF.

The chain recombines TRBV21-1 with TRBJ1-1. TRBV21-1 is marked as a pseudogene. The CDR3 totals 12 residues. The CDR3 spells CASSDGDAEAFF. CDR3 nucleotides: TGTGCCAGCAGCGACGGAGACGCTGAAGCTTTCTTT.

The table lists this clone with a few counts. The chain carries TRBV7-9 and TRBJ1-2; no clear D. Germline CDR1 reads SEHNR; CDR2 reads FQNEAQ (reference sequence). This CDR3 has 12 amino acids. V was shortened by 1 base and J by 8 bases, with 8 bases between the two germline ends. The CDR3 coding sequence is TGTGCCAGCAGCTTAGGGGAGCGGGGCTACACCTTC. Protein sequence: CASSLGERGYTF.

This clone was detected only once. The rearrangement links TRBV7-2 to TRBJ2-3, with 9 nucleotides matching TRBD1. The V and J ends lost 3 bases and 4 bases, in that order; junction bases with no gene match: 5. Germline V gene lookup returns CDR1 SGHTA and CDR2 FQGNSA. CDR3 length: 15 residues. This CDR3 reads CASSFGQGLSDTQYF. CDR3 in DNA: TGTGCCAGCAGCTTTGGACAGGGGTTGTCAGATACGCAGTATTTT.

The chain carries TRBV6-5 and TRBJ2-2, with a weak D call TRBD2 (6 bases). In germline, CDR1 is MNHEY, CDR2 SVGAGI. With 2 bases removed from V and 2 bases from J, the gap between germline ends came to 9 bases. CDR3 size: 15 residues. CDR3 in amino acids: CASSYRAGNTGELFF. CDR3 sequence (DNA): TGTGCCAGCAGTTACAGGGCGGGAAACACCGGGGAGCTGTTTTTT.

The rearrangement uses TRBV14 and TRBJ2-7, with D maybe TRBD1 (5 bases). The germline V and J ends were trimmed by 0 bases and 2 bases, with 11 bases remaining between them. The CDR3 consists of 15 residues. The germline CDR1 and CDR2 sequences are SGHDN and FVKESK. CDR3 nucleotide sequence: TGTGCCAGCAGCCAAGATCGAGGCAGGGCCTACGAGCAGTACTTC. Protein: CASSQDRGRAYEQYF.

The chain joins TRBV7-3 to TRBJ2-1; 10 bases line up with TRBD2. In germline, CDR1 is SGHTA, CDR2 FQGTGA. Unmatched junction bases numbered 13, after V lost 5 bases and J lost 6 bases. The length of the CDR3 is 17 residues. The CDR3 sequence is CASSPSTSGSGGNEQFF. The CDR3 DNA reads TGTGCCAGCAGCCCTTCGACTAGCGGGTCGGGCGGCAATGAGCAGTTCTTC.

The genes are TRBV19 and TRBJ1-5; a weak D match, TRBD1 (5 bases). Germline assignment: CDR1 LNHDA and CDR2 SQIVND (reference sequence). The CDR3 sequence is 15 residues long. The V gene lost 10 bases and the J gene lost 3 bases, with 19 bases spanning the gap. CDR3 residues: CATTPVAGNNQPQHF. The CDR3 nucleotides read TGTGCCACCACCCCCGTTGCAGGGAACAATCAGCCCCAGCATTTT.

This clone was picked up a small number of times. This rearrangement joins TRBV25-1 to TRBJ2-7; D may be TRBD2 (6 bases). The germline gives CDR1 MGHDK, CDR2 SYGVNS. Deletions cut 6 bases from V and 3 bases from J, with 9 bases between. The CDR3 has 12 amino acids. CDR3 coding DNA: TGTGCCAGCAGGGAGGGAAACTACGAGCAGTACTTC. Protein: CASREGNYEQYF.

The chain recombines TRBV6-5 with TRBJ2-3; TRBD2 might be the D (6 bases). The CDR3 has 16 residues. Germline loops: CDR1 MNHEY, CDR2 SVGAGI. Trimming removed 4 bases from V and 2 bases from J, with 16 bases in between. The CDR3 spells CASSSPGGANTDTQYF. CDR3 nucleotides: TGTGCCAGCAGTTCCCCAGGCGGGGCCAACACAGATACGCAGTATTTT.

This chain links TRBV6-1 with TRBJ1-3; unclear D gene. The length of the CDR3 is 13 residues. The germline V gene encodes CDR1 MNHNS and CDR2 SASEGT. V lost 7 bases and J 12 bases, leaving 19 bases between the germline ends. The CDR3 DNA sequence: TGTGCCAGCACCGAAACTCTGGGGAGAGGCATATATTTT. It yields the protein CASTETLGRGIYF.

The chain recombines TRBV19 with TRBJ2-7; 15 nucleotides agree with TRBD2. The CDR3 runs to 23 residues. V was clipped by 3 bases and J by 0 bases; unmatched bases: 21. Germline assignment: CDR1 LNHDA and CDR2 SQIVND (reference sequence). The CDR3 protein is CASSMRGRQNPGLAGGFSYEQYF. CDR3 nucleotide sequence: TGTGCCAGTAGTATGAGGGGCAGACAGAATCCGGGACTAGCGGGAGGCTTCTCCTACGAGCAGTACTTC.

The chain couples TRBV9 to TRBJ2-6; maybe TRBD1 (6 bases). The CDR3 consists of 19 residues. From germline, CDR1 is SGDLS and CDR2 YYNGEE. Trimming cost V 2 bases and J 0 bases, with 18 bases left between them. The CDR3 nucleotides are TGTGCCAGCAGCGTTAGAAAGGGGGACGGGACCTCTGGGGCCAACGTCCTGACTTTC. It codes for CASSVRKGDGTSGANVLTF. Complete variable domain (other parts from reference TRBV9 and TRBJ2-6): DSGVTQTPKHLITATGQRVTLRCSPRSGDLSVYWYQQSLDQGLQFLIQYYNGEERAKGNILERFSAQQFPDLHSELNLSSLELGDSALYFCASSVRKGDGTSGANVLTFGAGSRLTVL.

The chain links TRBV6-1 to TRBJ2-5; maybe TRBD2 (7 bases). The germline gives CDR1 MNHNS, CDR2 SASEGT. This CDR3 spans 14 amino acids. Trimming shortened V by 8 bases and J by 4 bases, and 17 bases separated the two germline ends. Written as DNA, the CDR3 is TGTGCCAGCGTGGCCGGGGGGCGAGGAGAGACCCAGTACTTC. This codes for CASVAGGRGETQYF.

The chain combines TRBV9 with TRBJ2-4, with D possibly TRBD2 on 6 matching bases. Trimming left V 0 bases short and J 7 bases short, with 14 bases between. Germline V lookup: CDR1 SGDLS, CDR2 YYNGEE. The CDR3 spans 15 residues. The CDR3 region has the DNA TGTGCCAGCAGCGTAGCTGGGGACTTAGGGAACATTCAGTACTTC. Its translation: CASSVAGDLGNIQYF. The whole variable domain, remainder taken from reference TRBV9 and TRBJ2-4, is DSGVTQTPKHLITATGQRVTLRCSPRSGDLSVYWYQQSLDQGLQFLIQYYNGEERAKGNILERFSAQQFPDLHSELNLSSLELGDSALYFCASSVAGDLGNIQYFGAGTRLSVL.

This sequence joins TRBV9 and TRBJ2-3; 7 bases are a match to TRBD2. CDR1 is SGDLS and CDR2 is YYNGEE in the germline V gene. Germline trimming cut 4 bases from V and 1 base from J; bases unmatched to any gene: 9. The CDR3 totals 16 residues. CDR3 coding DNA: TGTGCCAGCAGCTCGCAGCGGGGAGAGGGCACAGATACGCAGTATTTT. This encodes CASSSQRGEGTDTQYF. The variable domain in full, with the rest retrieved from reference TRBV9 and TRBJ2-3, is DSGVTQTPKHLITATGQRVTLRCSPRSGDLSVYWYQQSLDQGLQFLIQYYNGEERAKGNILERFSAQQFPDLHSELNLSSLELGDSALYFCASSSQRGEGTDTQYFGPGTRLTVL.